These T cell receptor beta chains were read from a single sample in a study of T cells after yellow fever vaccination. In TCRdb, the 5' RACE reads were re-called with MiXCR into one record per CDR3 protein. The table lists about 340,000 distinct CDR3 sequences, 8.5% to 10% of them singletons. Source: PBMCs, taken on the day of the first yellow fever vaccination. The receptors originated from a man between 18 and 35 years old who received the YFV17D yellow fever vaccine. Both conserved end residues are part of each CDR3. Fields, in order: D gene, clone size, CDR3 length, V gene, J gene, CDR3 DNA, CDR3 protein. The D gene is left open where the match is weak. Clone size is not always given. Where it is, it says once, few, many or a class for expanded clones.

d_call: .; clone_size: many; cdr3_length: 14; v_call: TRBV18; j_call: TRBJ2-2; cdr3_nt: TGTGCCAGCTCACCAGGGACGGACACCGGGGAGCTGTTTTTT; cdr3_aa: CASSPGTDTGELFF
d_call: .; clone_size: few; cdr3_length: 14; v_call: TRBV6-2/TRBV6-3; j_call: TRBJ2-5; cdr3_nt: TGTGCCAGCAGTTACTCCGGCCCTGGGAGGACCCAGTACTTC; cdr3_aa: CASSYSGPGRTQYF
d_call: TRBD1; clone_size: .; cdr3_length: 17; v_call: TRBV18; j_call: TRBJ1-6; cdr3_nt: TGTGCCAGCTCACGGGACAGGAGTCTTGGCTATAATTCACCCCTCCACTTT; cdr3_aa: CASSRDRSLGYNSPLHF
d_call: TRBD1; clone_size: .; cdr3_length: 15; v_call: TRBV5-1; j_call: TRBJ1-1; cdr3_nt: TGCGCCAGCAGCTTGCAGGGGGCTGCCCCCACTGAAGCTTTCTTT; cdr3_aa: CASSLQGAAPTEAFF
d_call: TRBD2; clone_size: few; cdr3_length: 17; v_call: TRBV7-3; j_call: TRBJ2-1; cdr3_nt: TGTGCCAGCAGCTCCCCCCCCCTGGCGGGGGGGTACAATGAGCAGTTCTTC; cdr3_aa: CASSSPPLAGGYNEQFF
d_call: .; clone_size: few; cdr3_length: 15; v_call: TRBV11-2; j_call: TRBJ1-3; cdr3_nt: TGTGCCAGCAGCTTGGACATTCAGCGGGGAAACACCATATATTTT; cdr3_aa: CASSLDIQRGNTIYF
d_call: TRBD1; clone_size: few; cdr3_length: 12; v_call: TRBV30; j_call: TRBJ1-5; cdr3_nt: TGTGCCTGGAGGGGACAGGGATCAGCCCAGCATTTT; cdr3_aa: CAWRGQGSAQHF
d_call: TRBD2; clone_size: .; cdr3_length: 16; v_call: TRBV9; j_call: TRBJ2-1; cdr3_nt: TGTGCCAGCAGCCCTATCGGACTAGCGGGGGGAAGTGAGCAGTTCTTC; cdr3_aa: CASSPIGLAGGSEQFF
d_call: TRBD1; clone_size: few; cdr3_length: 13; v_call: TRBV18; j_call: TRBJ2-7; cdr3_nt: TGTGCCAGCTCAGCAGACAGGGAAGGCGAGCAGTACTTC; cdr3_aa: CASSADREGEQYF
d_call: TRBD2; clone_size: .; cdr3_length: 16; v_call: TRBV7-2; j_call: TRBJ2-3; cdr3_nt: TGTGCCAGCAGCAAATCTAGCGGGGGGTACGCAGATACGCAGTATTTT; cdr3_aa: CASSKSSGGYADTQYF
d_call: .; clone_size: few; cdr3_length: 13; v_call: TRBV12-3/TRBV12-4; j_call: TRBJ2-5; cdr3_nt: TGTGCCAGCAGTTTACGGTCGGGAGAGACCCAGTACTTC; cdr3_aa: CASSLRSGETQYF
d_call: .; clone_size: .; cdr3_length: 13; v_call: TRBV6-5; j_call: TRBJ1-1; cdr3_nt: TGTGCCAGCGGAGGGGGTTCGGGCACTGAAGCTTTCTTT; cdr3_aa: CASGGGSGTEAFF
d_call: .; clone_size: .; cdr3_length: 13; v_call: TRBV7-9; j_call: TRBJ2-7; cdr3_nt: TGTGCCAGCAGCCCCCCCGGCGAGGTGAAGCGGTACTTC; cdr3_aa: CASSPPGEVKRYF
d_call: .; clone_size: .; cdr3_length: 12; v_call: TRBV19; j_call: TRBJ1-1; cdr3_nt: TGTGCCAGTAGTGCCCGACAACTTGAAGCTTTCTTT; cdr3_aa: CASSARQLEAFF
d_call: TRBD1; clone_size: .; cdr3_length: 15; v_call: TRBV20-1; j_call: TRBJ1-5; cdr3_nt: TGCAGTGCTAGAAAGGGGACAGTGCCCAATCAGCCCCAGCATTTT; cdr3_aa: CSARKGTVPNQPQHF
d_call: TRBD1; clone_size: few; cdr3_length: 15; v_call: TRBV6-5; j_call: TRBJ1-6; cdr3_nt: TGTGCCAGCAGTTACGGGACAGTAAATAATTCACCCCTCCACTTT; cdr3_aa: CASSYGTVNNSPLHF
d_call: TRBD2; clone_size: few; cdr3_length: 17; v_call: TRBV4-1; j_call: TRBJ2-2; cdr3_nt: TGCGCCAGCAGCCAAGGGACTAGCGGGGGCGTTCCCGGGGAGCTGTTTTTT; cdr3_aa: CASSQGTSGGVPGELFF
d_call: .; clone_size: .; cdr3_length: 16; v_call: TRBV3-1; j_call: TRBJ2-3; cdr3_nt: TGTGCCAGCAGCACCCCAGGCGGACAAATGACAGATACGCAGTATTTT; cdr3_aa: CASSTPGGQMTDTQYF
d_call: .; clone_size: few; cdr3_length: 17; v_call: TRBV7-2; j_call: TRBJ2-5; cdr3_nt: TGTGCCAGCAGCCCACCGGTGGCTGTAGGGTCCCGGGAGACCCAGTACTTC; cdr3_aa: CASSPPVAVGSRETQYF
d_call: .; clone_size: few; cdr3_length: 14; v_call: TRBV3-1; j_call: TRBJ2-2; cdr3_nt: TGTGCCAGCAGCCAACCCGACAGATCCGGGGAGCTGTTTTTT; cdr3_aa: CASSQPDRSGELFF
d_call: TRBD1; clone_size: many; cdr3_length: 14; v_call: TRBV12-3/TRBV12-4; j_call: TRBJ2-1; cdr3_nt: TGTGCCAGCAAGGGGACAGACTTCAACAATGAGCAGTTCTTC; cdr3_aa: CASKGTDFNNEQFF
d_call: .; clone_size: few; cdr3_length: 15; v_call: TRBV5-1; j_call: TRBJ2-5; cdr3_nt: TGCGCCAGCAGCATAGGAGCGGTCCGGGGGGAGACCCAGTACTTC; cdr3_aa: CASSIGAVRGETQYF
d_call: TRBD1; clone_size: .; cdr3_length: 14; v_call: TRBV30; j_call: TRBJ1-1; cdr3_nt: TGTGCCTGGAGGTACGGGACAGGGGGCACTGAAGCTTTCTTT; cdr3_aa: CAWRYGTGGTEAFF
d_call: .; clone_size: .; cdr3_length: 14; v_call: TRBV6-5; j_call: TRBJ1-2; cdr3_nt: TGTGCCAGCAGGCGGACAGATTTTAACTATGGCTACACCTTC; cdr3_aa: CASRRTDFNYGYTF